These T cell receptor beta chains were read from a single sample in a study of beta chain features in type 1 diabetes. Clones were sequenced by immunoSEQ multiplex PCR, and TCRdb holds only the in-frame ones, with some missing. The table includes some 360,000 clones, over 9% detected once. Sequences were obtained from central memory CD4+ T cells from blood. The receptors derive from a man aged 25 to 40 with type 1 diabetes. Each CDR3 is given with its conserved first and last residue. D genes are given only for firm matches. Rows give clone size only sometimes, using once, few, many, or a class for an expanded clone.

abundance	v_gene	d_gene	CDR3aa
many	TRBV7-9	TRBD2	CASSPPGLAGANEQFF
-	TRBV4-2	TRBD2	CASSQNSGRVETQYF
-	TRBV27	TRBD1	CASSATGTGGANFHYGYTF
-	TRBV6-6	-	CASSYRQNTEAFF
-	TRBV9	-	CASSHYTVEQYF
-	TRBV9	TRBD2	CASSVGLAGISDEQFF
-	TRBV27	-	CASRDHSNQPQHF
few	TRBV14	-	CASSPNLNTEAFF
many	TRBV7-9	-	CASSPNGFNTGELFF
-	TRBV9	TRBD1	CASSVGGQGDSPLHF
-	TRBV5-5	TRBD1	CASITGQGGYEQYF
-	TRBV19	-	CASSKGGREKLFF
-	TRBV4-1	-	CASSQDPDGSKQFF
-	TRBV5-1	TRBD2	CASAILADSYNEQFF
-	TRBV7-9	-	CASSLAQAGSNQPQHF
-	TRBV7-8	-	CASSLEEGTTQYF
many	TRBV5-1	-	CASSFDGYEQYF
few	TRBV7-2	-	CASSSFLALGETQYF
-	TRBV7-2	-	CASSLQRLNQPQHF
many	TRBV21-1	-	CASSEQPGDNEQFF
many	TRBV2	-	CASSVDGFQETQYF
-	TRBV7-2	-	CASSLEDINQPQHF
few	TRBV6-5	-	CASSYFRDTGELFF
-	TRBV5-1	TRBD2	CASSLRTSGGNEQFF
-	TRBV27	-	CASSRKREETQYF
few	TRBV28	TRBD1	CASSLPDRNQPQHF
few	TRBV11-2	-	CASSPMSTEAFF
many	TRBV28	TRBD2	CASSSGRMNEQFF
-	TRBV28	TRBD1	CASSSRQGNTEAFF
-	TRBV7-2	-	CASSLDQGPYNEQFF
few	TRBV19	-	CASSIMAGQETQYF
-	TRBV19	TRBD2	CASSTRLAGGETQYF
-	TRBV5-6	-	CASSQLQGNAGELFF
-	TRBV28	-	CASSLGQGVAAKNIQYF
-	TRBV5-1	TRBD2	CASSLAVASGSSYEQYF
-	TRBV2	TRBD1	CASSESGGGYTF
-	TRBV27	-	CASSPWEVVTDEQFF
-	TRBV28	-	CASRLNPDNGYTF
-	TRBV7-2	TRBD1	CASSFPADRASEAFF
-	TRBV7-2	-	CASSLAAGNTEAFF
few	TRBV7-8	-	CASSLRRSYEQYF
many	TRBV7-2	-	CASGPGPRVYNEQFF
few	TRBV5-4	-	CASSLEDGFPYSNQPQHF
-	TRBV27	-	CASSPQGSMNTEAFF